The source of this TCR beta chain is a study of T-cell memory formation after mild COVID-19 (TCRdb year 2021). About the study as a whole: TCR sequence clusters from the two donors were found to be largely donor specific. In two donors, T-cell clones that expanded and contracted after mild COVID-19 were tracked by sequencing TCRalpha and TCRbeta repertoires over time. Two young, previously healthy adult volunteers, one female and one male, were included in the cohort.

Sequenced on an Illumina NovaSeq 6000. cDNA libraries for TCRalpha and TCRbeta were prepared by 5'RACE using constant-segment primers, with sample barcodes and unique molecular identifiers added. RNA was extracted from every sample with Trizol reagent. The libraries were amplified in two PCR steps, and the second step added a second sample barcode and Illumina TruSeq adapters. Sequencing of the libraries was done on an Illumina NovaSeq, producing 2 x 150 bp paired-end reads. From the authors' description of their analysis: With migec v1.2.7, reads were demultiplexed and then collapsed into UMI-guided consensus sequences. Using mixcr v2.1.11, UMI consensuses were aligned to TRA and TRB V and J templates and then assembled into clonotypes. A clonotype was counted as expanded or contracted only if both edgeR and NoisET called the change significant, with noise models trained on biological replicates. For edgeR calls, the thresholds were a false discovery rate-adjusted p below 0.01 and a log2 fold-change of 1. As an exploratory analysis of dynamics, PCA with hierarchical clustering was applied to max-normalized trajectories of the 1000 most abundant clonotypes. Separately sequenced CD4+ and CD8+ repertoires were used to assign a CD4 or CD8 phenotype to each responding clone. In TCRdb, the public reads were trimmed at Q25 with fastp and aligned with MiXCR, with productive beta chains retained. A single entry per CDR3 protein holds the most common genes and DNA from its merged rows. These V and J calls rely on TCRdb rather than the paper's analysis. The sample table records roughly 100,000 distinct CDR3 sequences; about 13% of these occur just once. The ten largest clonotypes hold about 27% of the sample.

Notes on this clonotype: Its antigen is unknown. Per-base quality was not reported, and no clone a single base away is much larger than it.

The germline V and J ends show losses of 1 base and 5 bases respectively, and no gene match explains 13 bases of the junction. The CDR3 runs 18 amino acids, cysteine and phenylalanine included. Just the 54-base CDR3 DNA is kept, in frame starting at base 1. The germline V gene (reference sequence) gives CDR1 as LGHDT and CDR2 as YNNKEL. The paper's findings and limits, for the study overall: From day 15 to 85, contracting clones showed balanced CD4/CD8 phenotypes, whereas a second wave of clones that expanded from day 15 to 37 leaned towards CD4+. The detection of some responding clones in pre-infection memory suggests that pre-existing cross-reactive memory T cells joined the SARS-CoV-2 response. Contracting CD4+ clones were found mainly in CM and EM memory subsets, while CD8+ clones were enriched in EMRA. Whether the second-wave clones peaking on day 37 were SARS-CoV-2 specific was not confirmed. Only a couple of mild cases were covered by the study, and larger cohorts that include severe cases with pre-infection samples were considered necessary.

PBMCs were isolated by Ficoll-Paque density gradient centrifugation. The chain is encoded by TRBV3-1 joined to TRBJ2-7; a stretch of 11 junction bases matches TRBD2. The sequenced sample consisted of PBMCs or a T cell subset sorted from them (not recorded which). The sequence was obtained from an adult woman who had mild COVID-19 (a few samples of this study predate the infection). The sample titles of this study are shuffled in the database, so cell type and time point are left out; the donor was told from shared clones. The CDR3 in this case is CASSQALLAGGPGDEQYF. The DNA is TGTGCCAGCAGCCAAGCCCTTTTAGCGGGAGGGCCCGGCGACGAGCAGTACTTC.